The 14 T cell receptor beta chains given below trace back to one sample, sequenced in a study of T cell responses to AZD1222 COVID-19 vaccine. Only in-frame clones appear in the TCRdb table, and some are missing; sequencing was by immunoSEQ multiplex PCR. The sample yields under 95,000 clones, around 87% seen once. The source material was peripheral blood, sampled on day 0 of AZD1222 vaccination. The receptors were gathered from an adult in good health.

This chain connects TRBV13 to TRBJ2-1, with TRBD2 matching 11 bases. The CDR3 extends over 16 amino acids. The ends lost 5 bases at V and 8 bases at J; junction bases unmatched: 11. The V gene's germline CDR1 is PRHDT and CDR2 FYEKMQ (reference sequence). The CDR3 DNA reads TGTGCCAGCAGCCCCCTCGGGGTAGCGGGGGGGCATGAGCAGTTCTTC. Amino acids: CASSPLGVAGGHEQFF.

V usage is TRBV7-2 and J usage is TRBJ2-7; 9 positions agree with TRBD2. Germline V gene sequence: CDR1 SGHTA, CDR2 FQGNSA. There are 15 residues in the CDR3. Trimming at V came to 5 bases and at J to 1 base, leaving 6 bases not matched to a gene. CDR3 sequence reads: CASSLASGESYEQYF. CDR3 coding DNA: TGTGCCAGCAGCCTCGCTAGCGGGGAATCCTACGAGCAGTACTTC.

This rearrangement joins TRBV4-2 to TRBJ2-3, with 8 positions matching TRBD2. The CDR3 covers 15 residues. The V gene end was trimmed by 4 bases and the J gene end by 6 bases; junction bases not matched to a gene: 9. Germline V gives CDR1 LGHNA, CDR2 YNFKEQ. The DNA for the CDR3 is TGTGCCAGCAGCCCGACTAGCGCGTCTCCGGATACGCAGTATTTT. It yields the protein CASSPTSASPDTQYF.

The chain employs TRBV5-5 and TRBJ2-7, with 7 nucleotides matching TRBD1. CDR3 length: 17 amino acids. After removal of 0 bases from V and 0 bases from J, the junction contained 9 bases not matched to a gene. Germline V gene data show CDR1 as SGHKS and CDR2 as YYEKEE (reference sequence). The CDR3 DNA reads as TGTGCCAGCAGCTTGGGAGGGGGCAGGCCTAGCTCCTACGAGCAGTACTTC. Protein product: CASSLGGGRPSSYEQYF. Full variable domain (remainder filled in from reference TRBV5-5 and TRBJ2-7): DAGVTQSPTHLIKTRGQQVTLRCSPISGHKSVSWYQQVLGQGPQFIFQYYEKEERGRGNFPDRFSARQFPNYSSELNVNALLLGDSALYLCASSLGGGRPSSYEQYFGPGTRLTVT.

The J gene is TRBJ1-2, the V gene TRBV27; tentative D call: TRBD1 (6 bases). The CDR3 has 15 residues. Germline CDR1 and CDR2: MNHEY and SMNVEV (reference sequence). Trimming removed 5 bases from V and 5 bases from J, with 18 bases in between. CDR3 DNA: TGTGCCAGCAGTGATCCGGGGGGCGCAAGTTATGGCTACACCTTC. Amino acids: CASSDPGGASYGYTF.

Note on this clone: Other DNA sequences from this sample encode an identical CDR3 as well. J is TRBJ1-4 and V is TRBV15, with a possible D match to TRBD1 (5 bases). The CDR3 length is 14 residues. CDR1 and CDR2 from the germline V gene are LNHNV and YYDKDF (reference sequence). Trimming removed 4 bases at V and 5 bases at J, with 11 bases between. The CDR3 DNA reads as TGTGCCACCAGCAAGGGGCAGGGCAATGAAAAACTGTTTTTT. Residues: CATSKGQGNEKLFF.

The CDR3 DNA sequence: TGTGCCAGCAGGCACATACAAGAGAAGGGGCAGTTCTTC. Encoded protein: CASRHIQEKGQFF. The chain recombines TRBV11-2 with TRBJ2-1; no reliable D call. Deletions cut 6 bases from V and 12 bases from J, with 18 bases between. From germline, CDR1 is SGHAT and CDR2 FQNNGV. This CDR3 has 13 residues.

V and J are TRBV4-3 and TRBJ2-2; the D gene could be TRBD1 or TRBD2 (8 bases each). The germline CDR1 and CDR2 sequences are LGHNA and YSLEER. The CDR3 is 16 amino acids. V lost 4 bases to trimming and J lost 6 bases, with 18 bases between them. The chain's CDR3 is CASSRIGGDRSGELFF. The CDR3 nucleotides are TGCGCCAGCAGCCGCATCGGGGGGGACAGGTCCGGGGAGCTGTTTTTT.

This CDR3 reads CASSSAGSTDTQYF. The CDR3 nucleotides read TGTGCCAGCAGCTCGGCGGGGAGCACAGATACGCAGTATTTT. This rearrangement joins TRBV9 to TRBJ2-3; D is perhaps TRBD2 (6 bases). Germline-derived CDR1 and CDR2 are SGDLS and YYNGEE. The CDR3 is 14 amino acids. The germline V and J ends were trimmed by 4 bases and 0 bases, with 9 bases remaining between them.

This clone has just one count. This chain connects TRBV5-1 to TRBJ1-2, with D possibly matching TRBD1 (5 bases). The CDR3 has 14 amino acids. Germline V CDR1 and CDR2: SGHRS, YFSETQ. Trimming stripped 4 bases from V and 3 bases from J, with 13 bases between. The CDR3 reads CASSAQGSDYGYTF. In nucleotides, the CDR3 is TGCGCCAGCAGCGCTCAGGGTAGTGACTATGGCTACACCTTC.

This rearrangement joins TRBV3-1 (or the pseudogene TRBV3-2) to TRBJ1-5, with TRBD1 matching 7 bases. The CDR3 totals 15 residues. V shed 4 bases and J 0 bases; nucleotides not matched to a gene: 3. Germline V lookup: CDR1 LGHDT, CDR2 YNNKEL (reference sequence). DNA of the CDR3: TGTGCCAGCAGCCCCGGGACAGATAGCAATCAGCCCCAGCATTTT. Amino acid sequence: CASSPGTDSNQPQHF.

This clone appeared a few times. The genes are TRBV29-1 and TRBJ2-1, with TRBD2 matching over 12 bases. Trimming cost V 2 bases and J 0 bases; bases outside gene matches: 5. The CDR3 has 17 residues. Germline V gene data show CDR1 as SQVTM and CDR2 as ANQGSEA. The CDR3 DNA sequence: TGCAGCGTTGAAAGTCCTAGCGGGGGGGCCTCCTACAATGAGCAGTTCTTC. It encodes CSVESPSGGASYNEQFF.

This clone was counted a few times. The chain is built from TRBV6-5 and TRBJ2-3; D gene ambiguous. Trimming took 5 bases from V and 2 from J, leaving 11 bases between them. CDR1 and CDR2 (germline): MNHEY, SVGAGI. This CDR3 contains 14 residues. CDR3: CASSPRSATDTQYF. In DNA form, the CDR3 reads TGTGCCAGCAGTCCCCGTTCGGCCACAGATACGCAGTATTTT.

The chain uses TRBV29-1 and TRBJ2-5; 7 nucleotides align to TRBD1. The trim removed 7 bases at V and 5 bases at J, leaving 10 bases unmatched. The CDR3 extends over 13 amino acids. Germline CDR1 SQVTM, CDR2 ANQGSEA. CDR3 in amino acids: CSAGRTGVETQYF. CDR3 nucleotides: TGCAGCGCGGGTAGAACAGGGGTCGAGACCCAGTACTTC. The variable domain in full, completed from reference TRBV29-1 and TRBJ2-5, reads SAVISQKPSRDICQRGTSLTIQCQVDSQVTMMFWYRQQPGQSLTLIATANQGSEATYESGFVIDKFPISRPNLTFSTLTVSNMSPEDSSIYLCSAGRTGVETQYFGPGTRLLVL.